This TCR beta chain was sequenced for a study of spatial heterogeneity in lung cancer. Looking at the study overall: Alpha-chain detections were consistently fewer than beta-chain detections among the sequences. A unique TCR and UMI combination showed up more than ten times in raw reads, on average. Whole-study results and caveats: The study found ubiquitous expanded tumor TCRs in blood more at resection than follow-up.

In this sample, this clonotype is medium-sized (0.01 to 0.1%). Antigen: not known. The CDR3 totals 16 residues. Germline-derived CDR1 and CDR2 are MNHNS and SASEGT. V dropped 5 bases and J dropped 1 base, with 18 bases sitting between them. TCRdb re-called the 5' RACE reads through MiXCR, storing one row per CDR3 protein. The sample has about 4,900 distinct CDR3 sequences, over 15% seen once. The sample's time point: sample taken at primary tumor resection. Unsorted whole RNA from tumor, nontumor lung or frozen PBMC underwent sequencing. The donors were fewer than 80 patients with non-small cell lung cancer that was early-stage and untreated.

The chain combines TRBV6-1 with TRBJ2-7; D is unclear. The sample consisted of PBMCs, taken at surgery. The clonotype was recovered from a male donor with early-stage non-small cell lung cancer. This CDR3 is CASSLGSNWISYEQYF. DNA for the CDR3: TGTGCCAGCAGTCTCGGATCGAACTGGATATCCTACGAGCAGTACTTC.